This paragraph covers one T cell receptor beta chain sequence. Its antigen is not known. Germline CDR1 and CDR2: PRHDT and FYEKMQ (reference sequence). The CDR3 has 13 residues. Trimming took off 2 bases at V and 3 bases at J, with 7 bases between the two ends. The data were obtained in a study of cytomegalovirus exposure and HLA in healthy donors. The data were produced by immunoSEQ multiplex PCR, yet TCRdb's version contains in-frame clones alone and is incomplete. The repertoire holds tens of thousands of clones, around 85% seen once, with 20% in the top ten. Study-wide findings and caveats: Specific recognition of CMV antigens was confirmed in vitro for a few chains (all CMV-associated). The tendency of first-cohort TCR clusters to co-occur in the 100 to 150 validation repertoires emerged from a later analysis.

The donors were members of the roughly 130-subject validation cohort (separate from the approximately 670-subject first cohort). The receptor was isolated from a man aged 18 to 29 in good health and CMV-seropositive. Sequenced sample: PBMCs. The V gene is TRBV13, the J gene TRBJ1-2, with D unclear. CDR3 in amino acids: CASSLQADYGYTF. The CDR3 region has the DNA TGTGCCAGCAGCTTACAGGCAGACTATGGCTACACCTTC.